A selection of T cell receptor beta chains follows, all from one sample in a study of T-cell memory formation after mild COVID-19. TCRdb processed the 5' RACE reads anew with MiXCR; each CDR3 protein has one entry. This table has around 180,000 distinct CDR3 sequences, roughly 17% appearing once. Sequenced material: PBMCs or a T cell subset sorted from them (not recorded which). These receptors all come from an adult woman who had mild COVID-19 (a few samples of this study predate the infection). Cell type and time point are not known. Each CDR3 is given with its conserved first and last residue. D genes are given only for firm matches. Size is omitted from some rows. Given values are once, few, many or a class for expanded clones.

TGCAGTGCTAGTGTGGGGACCACTAACTATGGCTACACCTTC | CSASVGTTNYGYTF | TRBV20-1 | NA | NA | TRBJ1-2
TGTGCCAGCAGTTACTGGAACAAGACTGGAAACACCATATATTTT | CASSYWNKTGNTIYF | TRBV6-8 | few | NA | TRBJ1-3
TGTGCTAGCAGCCGTTGGGGGGAGACCCAGTACTTC | CASSRWGETQYF | TRBV7-7 | once | NA | TRBJ2-5
TGCGCCAGCAGCCCCGCAGGGGCGGTCACAGATACGCAGTATTTT | CASSPAGAVTDTQYF | TRBV4-1 | few | NA | TRBJ2-3
TGTGCCAGTAGTATTGGTAGAGATACGCAGTATTTT | CASSIGRDTQYF | TRBV19 | NA | NA | TRBJ2-3
TGTGCCAGCAGCCTCTGGCAAAGCGGTGAAGAGACCCAGTACTTC | CASSLWQSGEETQYF | TRBV14 | few | NA | TRBJ2-5
TGTGCCAGCTCACCTAGACAGGGAGACTCTGGAAACACCATATATTTT | CASSPRQGDSGNTIYF | TRBV18 | NA | TRBD1 | TRBJ1-3
TGTGCCAGCAGCTTTATCACGGCTCCGGGCTCCTACGAGCAGTACTTC | CASSFITAPGSYEQYF | TRBV7-9 | NA | NA | TRBJ2-7
TGTGCCAGCAGTTCCCCGGCAGGGGGCCCTTACGAGCAGTACTTC | CASSSPAGGPYEQYF | TRBV28 | NA | TRBD1 | TRBJ2-7
TGCGCCAGCAGTCTCGGGCCTACAGGGGACACCGGGGAGCTGTTTTTT | CASSLGPTGDTGELFF | TRBV5-1 | NA | TRBD1 | TRBJ2-2
TGCGCCAGCAGCCTACTCGTAGGTACGGTTGCCGAAGCTTTCTTT | CASSLLVGTVAEAFF | TRBV5-1 | NA | NA | TRBJ1-1
TGTGCCAGCAGCTTAGGGGGCAGAACTGAAGCTTTCTTT | CASSLGGRTEAFF | TRBV7-2 | NA | NA | TRBJ1-1
TGTGCCAGCAGTTTCGAACGGAGTTACACCGGGGAGCTGTTTTTT | CASSFERSYTGELFF | TRBV12-3/TRBV12-4 | NA | NA | TRBJ2-2
TGTGCCAGCAGCCATTGGGGACCGTACGAGCAGTACTTC | CASSHWGPYEQYF | TRBV3-1 | few | NA | TRBJ2-7
TGTGCCACCAGTCCTTGGGGGCAGACGGACAATGAGCAGTTCTTC | CATSPWGQTDNEQFF | TRBV15 | NA | NA | TRBJ2-1
TGTGCCAGCAGCTTAGCCCGATCAGATACGCAGTATTTT | CASSLARSDTQYF | TRBV7-8 | NA | NA | TRBJ2-3
TGTGCCATCGGACTGCGGAGTACCGCTGAAGCTTTCTTT | CAIGLRSTAEAFF | TRBV10-3 | NA | NA | TRBJ1-1
TGTGCCAGCAGCTTAGAAAAGGGGAGCGGCTACACCTTC | CASSLEKGSGYTF | TRBV7-9 | few | NA | TRBJ1-2
TGTGCCAGCAGCTTATCGGAGGTTGACGGAGAGCAGTACTTC | CASSLSEVDGEQYF | TRBV7-2 | many | NA | TRBJ2-7
TGTGCCAGCAGCCCCCGGGACAGCTCCTACAATGAGCAGTTCTTC | CASSPRDSSYNEQFF | TRBV6-5 | few | TRBD1 | TRBJ2-1
TGTGCCAGCAGCAAGGGACAGGAGGTCTACGAGCAGTACTTC | CASSKGQEVYEQYF | TRBV5-6 | NA | TRBD1 | TRBJ2-7
TGCAGTGCTAGAGATATTAGCGGGGGATTAGATACGCAGTATTTT | CSARDISGGLDTQYF | TRBV20-1 | few | TRBD2 | TRBJ2-3
TGCAGTGCTGGGACTAGCGTCTACGAGCAGTACTTC | CSAGTSVYEQYF | TRBV20-1 | NA | TRBD2 | TRBJ2-7
TGCGCCAGCAGCTTGACATCCGGCGGGGGGGCTGGAGATACGCAGTATTTT | CASSLTSGGGAGDTQYF | TRBV5-1 | NA | TRBD2 | TRBJ2-3
TGTGCCAGCAGCTTTAGCCCCGCCGGGGAGACCCAGTACTTC | CASSFSPAGETQYF | TRBV5-5 | few | NA | TRBJ2-5
TGTGCCAGCTCATTACATGGGAACACTGAAGCTTTCTTT | CASSLHGNTEAFF | TRBV18 | NA | NA | TRBJ1-1
TGTGCCAGCAGCCGGACTAGCGGGGCCTACAATGAGCAGTTCTTC | CASSRTSGAYNEQFF | TRBV3-1 | few | TRBD2 | TRBJ2-1
TGCAGTGCTAGTCGAGTGGCGGCCGAGCAGTACTTC | CSASRVAAEQYF | TRBV20-1 | NA | NA | TRBJ2-7
TGTGCCACCAGTGACCCGGTCCGTAACGAGCAGTACTTC | CATSDPVRNEQYF | TRBV24-1 | few | NA | TRBJ2-7
TGTGCCAGCAGACCCTCGTCCACAGATACGCAGTATTTT | CASRPSSTDTQYF | TRBV12-3/TRBV12-4 | many | NA | TRBJ2-3
TGCAGTGAAGGGGGGGGGAACGAGCAGTACTTC | CSEGGGNEQYF | TRBV20-1 | many | NA | TRBJ2-7
TGTGCCAGTAGGAAACAGGGAGGCGGGGGAGGCTACACCTTC | CASRKQGGGGGYTF | TRBV19 | few | NA | TRBJ1-2
TGTGCCAGCAGCAGCAGGGACTCTGGCTACACCTTC | CASSSRDSGYTF | TRBV7-9 | NA | NA | TRBJ1-2
TGTGCCAGCAGTTTAGCGTCGAGGGGAACCGGGGAGCTGTTTTTT | CASSLASRGTGELFF | TRBV12-3/TRBV12-4 | few | NA | TRBJ2-2
TGTGCCTGGGTGAAGGGAACCTACGAGCAGTACTTC | CAWVKGTYEQYF | TRBV30 | few | NA | TRBJ2-7
TGTGCTAGTGGCCAGGACGGTTTTAACACTGAAGCTTTCTTT | CASGQDGFNTEAFF | TRBV12-5 | NA | NA | TRBJ1-1
TGTGCCAGCAGCCCCTTATCTTACGGGGAGCTGTTTTTT | CASSPLSYGELFF | TRBV14 | few | NA | TRBJ2-2
TGTGCCAGCAAAACTATCATGGGGCAGGGAGGGTCCTACAATGAGCAGTTCTTC | CASKTIMGQGGSYNEQFF | TRBV27 | NA | TRBD2 | TRBJ2-1
TGTGCCAGCAGCTTCGACGGAACAGATACGCAGTATTTT | CASSFDGTDTQYF | TRBV7-9 | many | NA | TRBJ2-3
TGTGCCAGCAGCTTACTAGCGCACCAAGAGACCCAGTACTTC | CASSLLAHQETQYF | TRBV7-6 | many | NA | TRBJ2-5
TGTGCCAGCAGTTACTGGGGTAGGGACACTGAAGCTTTCTTT | CASSYWGRDTEAFF | TRBV6-2/TRBV6-3 | NA | NA | TRBJ1-1
TGTGCCAGCAGCCGGGGGTGGGAGACCCACTACAATGAGCAGTTCTTC | CASSRGWETHYNEQFF | TRBV7-8 | NA | NA | TRBJ2-1
TGTGCCTGGAGTCGGGATCAGGGGGAGTTAGAGACCCAGTACTTC | CAWSRDQGELETQYF | TRBV30 | few | TRBD1 | TRBJ2-5
TGTGCCAGCAGTCTATCTGGCGGGGGCAATGAGCAGTTCTTC | CASSLSGGGNEQFF | TRBV12-3/TRBV12-4 | NA | TRBD2 | TRBJ2-1
TGCGCCAGCAGCTTGGCCCCAGGCTTAGGGGGTAGTACTGAAGCTTTCTTT | CASSLAPGLGGSTEAFF | TRBV5-1 | NA | NA | TRBJ1-1
TGTGCCAGCAGTTACTCAGGGGGACTAGCGGGATCAGATACGCAGTATTTT | CASSYSGGLAGSDTQYF | TRBV6-5 | few | TRBD2 | TRBJ2-3
TGTGCCAGCAGTTTTCGCCCACACTATGGCTACACCTTC | CASSFRPHYGYTF | TRBV12-3/TRBV12-4 | few | NA | TRBJ1-2
TGCGCCAGCAGCCAGACTAGCGGGACGGCAGATACGCAGTATTTT | CASSQTSGTADTQYF | TRBV4-3 | NA | TRBD2 | TRBJ2-3
TGTGCCATCAGTGAAGGGAACAATCAGCCCCAGCATTTT | CAISEGNNQPQHF | TRBV10-3 | NA | NA | TRBJ1-5
TGTGCCAGCAGTGCACAGGGACTCTCTGAAGCTTTCTTT | CASSAQGLSEAFF | TRBV12-3/TRBV12-4 | few | NA | TRBJ1-1
TGTGCCAGCAGTTCGGGGCATACCTACGAGCAGTACTTC | CASSSGHTYEQYF | TRBV12-3/TRBV12-4 | NA | NA | TRBJ2-7
TGTGCCAGCAGTTACTCGAAACGAGTCGAGCAGTACTTC | CASSYSKRVEQYF | TRBV6-6 | few | NA | TRBJ2-7
TGCAGTGCTATGGGACTAGCGCGAGCTGTTGAGCAGTTCTTC | CSAMGLARAVEQFF | TRBV20-1 | NA | TRBD2 | TRBJ2-1
TGCGCCAGCAGCCTGTCTAGCTACTACGAGCAGTACTTC | CASSLSSYYEQYF | TRBV5-1 | NA | NA | TRBJ2-7
TGTGCCAGCAGTGGCTCGACAGGGCTTGGGGACACTGAAGCTTTCTTT | CASSGSTGLGDTEAFF | TRBV6-1 | few | TRBD1 | TRBJ1-1
TGCAGTGCTAGAGAAGTTTTGTCCTTGGGCTCCTACAATGAGCAGTTCTTC | CSAREVLSLGSYNEQFF | TRBV20-1 | NA | NA | TRBJ2-1
TGCGCCAGCAGCCCGGGGACTAGCGGGAGGGCCAATGAGCAGTTCTTC | CASSPGTSGRANEQFF | TRBV5-1 | many | TRBD2 | TRBJ2-1